This T cell receptor (beta chain) was captured in a study of chemoradiotherapy in HPV16-positive cancers. Method: immunoSEQ multiplex PCR; TCRdb's copy keeps in-frame clones and lacks some. Among 4,000 to 5,500 clones listed, about 85% were seen once. The trim removed 4 bases at V and 2 bases at J, leaving 11 bases unmatched. Germline V gene sequence: CDR1 SGHRS, CDR2 YFSETQ. This CDR3 has 16 residues. Sequenced here: tumor tissue, sampled from a patient who underwent chemoradiotherapy. The rearrangement links TRBV5-1 to TRBJ1-1; 7 bases are shared with TRBD1. The TCR comes from a human donor with HPV-associated anogenital cancer. The CDR3 region has the DNA TGCGCCAGCAGCCCACCGGGACAGACAAGAAACACTGAAGCTTTCTTT. This translates into CASSPPGQTRNTEAFF.